This TCR beta chain was profiled in a study of breast tumors, draining lymph nodes, adjacent tissues (dated by TCRdb to 2015 to 2016). Study-level background: Breast cancer patients provided tumor, adjacent nontumor tissue and axillary lymph nodes, and the study compared the TCR beta repertoires across these three sources. In human breast cancer, the study set out to evaluate how tumor, surrounding tissue and draining lymph node repertoires relate to one another and whether T cells may move between these sites. Beyond this particular receptor, the publication reports: Tumor T-cell repertoires showed less diversity than lymph node repertoires and more diversity than nontumor tissue repertoires, and tumor T-cell repertoires showed preferential V and J gene usage. The conclusion that tumor T cells originate in lymph nodes was framed as consistent with a hypothesis rather than directly demonstrated. The similarity between tumor and nontumor tissue repertoires was significantly greater in luminal-like breast cancer than in basal-like breast cancer. The data were considered consistent with the idea that most tumor T cells come from the lymph node and then expand in tumor tissue.

Relative to germline, V is missing 5 bases and J is missing 3 bases, with 4 bases of the junction outside any gene match. For CDR1 and CDR2, the germline V gene lists SNHLY and FYNNEI. From the cysteine up to the phenylalanine, the CDR3 has a length of 14 residues. The sequence is cut down to CDR3 DNA, 42 bases in frame from base 1. Adjacent samples were composed of nontumor breast tissue surrounding the tumor. For sequencing, an Illumina HiSeq 2000 was employed. TCR beta chain libraries were generated through multiplex PCR amplification. The amplified TCR beta chain products were analyzed by high-throughput sequencing. Through fastp at Q25 and MiXCR, TCRdb rebuilt clones from the public reads, retaining in-frame beta chains. Every entry covers one CDR3 protein and lists the most common genes and DNA from its rows. The sample data list some 22,000 distinct CDR3 sequences, and 60% to 70% of these were observed just once. Together, the top ten hold more than 20% of the sample.

Of note for this clonotype: Its antigen is unknown. Qualities for individual bases were not recorded, and no much larger clone is one base off.

Material: tumor-adjacent breast tissue. This receptor was obtained from a female donor with breast cancer. Some clones in this sample may be carry-over from other donors' samples. The V gene is TRBV2 and the J gene is TRBJ1-2, and 9 junction bases match TRBD1. The CDR3 protein sequence reads: CASSLDRGDYGYTF. In nucleotides, the sequence is TGTGCCAGCAGTCTGGACAGGGGAGACTATGGCTACACCTTC.